A selection of T cell receptor beta chains follows, all from one sample in a study of shared clonotypes between healthy human individuals. TCRdb's copy holds only in-frame clones and misses some; the assay was immunoSEQ multiplex PCR. This repertoire shows roughly 2.2 million clones, 85% to 95% found once; its top ten account for 0.39%. Sequencing input: naive CD4+ T cells from PBMCs. The receptors were sampled from a man between 18 and 29 years old in good health. Some clones in this sample may be carry-over from other donors' samples. The CDR3 runs from the conserved cysteine through the conserved F or W. A D gene is named only where the DNA matches it firmly. Some rows have no size entry. The others give once, few or many, or a class for an expanded clone.

v_gene	d_gene	abundance	j_gene	CDR3nt	CDR3aa
TRBV4-2	TRBD2	-	TRBJ2-7	TGTGCCAGCAGCCAAGGGGGCCTTGCTAGCGGGAGGAGCTACGAGCAGTACTTC	CASSQGGLASGRSYEQYF
TRBV28	TRBD1	once	TRBJ2-1	TGTGCCAGCAGTCCCACAGGGGGCAATGAGCAGTTCTTC	CASSPTGGNEQFF
TRBV7-2	TRBD1	-	TRBJ1-5	TGTGCCAGCAGCTCGGGACAGGGGGGGAATCAGCCCCAGCATTTT	CASSSGQGGNQPQHF
TRBV20-1	-	-	TRBJ1-5	TGCAGTGCTTCGAGCTCCGGGCCCCAGCATTTT	CSASSSGPQHF
TRBV28	-	-	TRBJ1-1	TGTGCCAGCAGTTCCCCGGGGGAGAACACTGAAGCTTTCTTT	CASSSPGENTEAFF
TRBV7-3	-	-	TRBJ2-3	TGTGCCAGCAGCTTAACTCTTCTCCCGGGGGATACGCAGTATTTT	CASSLTLLPGDTQYF
TRBV2	TRBD1	-	TRBJ1-5	TGTGCCAGCAGTCCCGGACAGGGGAATCAGCCCCAGCATTTT	CASSPGQGNQPQHF
TRBV4-2	TRBD1	-	TRBJ1-1	TGTGCCAGCAGCCAAGTACTACAGGGGCGGAACACTGAAGCTTTCTTT	CASSQVLQGRNTEAFF
TRBV10-3	-	-	TRBJ1-1	TGTGCCATCAGTGAGTGGGCCCAGAACACTGAAGCTTTCTTT	CAISEWAQNTEAFF
TRBV2	-	-	TRBJ2-7	TGTGCCAGCAGAGCCGGGCCCCACGAGCAGTACTTC	CASRAGPHEQYF
TRBV28	-	-	TRBJ1-2	TGTGCCAGCAGTTTCGGGGTAAACTATGGCTACACCTTC	CASSFGVNYGYTF
TRBV28	-	-	TRBJ1-2	TGTGCCAGCAGTCCCCCTGGGGGCAAAAACTATGGCTACACCTTC	CASSPPGGKNYGYTF
TRBV19	-	once	TRBJ1-2	TGTGCCAGTAATACCAACAGCAACTCTAACTATGGCTACACCTTC	CASNTNSNSNYGYTF
TRBV18	-	-	TRBJ2-2	TGTGCCAGCTCACCGCCTCGGTACACCGGGGAGCTGTTTTTT	CASSPPRYTGELFF
TRBV28	-	-	TRBJ2-1	TGTGCCAGCAGTTTAACCCAAAAGTGGTATGAGCAGTTCTTC	CASSLTQKWYEQFF
TRBV27	TRBD1	-	TRBJ2-2	TGTGCCAGCTCCTCCTCGCCGGGACAGGGAAAAACCGGGGAGCTGTTTTTT	CASSSSPGQGKTGELFF
TRBV5-1	-	-	TRBJ2-7	TGCGCCAGCAGCCCAGACATGAGCTCCTACGAGCAGTACTTC	CASSPDMSSYEQYF
TRBV7-6	TRBD1	-	TRBJ1-1	TGTGCCAGCACGGAGGGGGCGGCTTTTGACACTGAAGCTTTCTTT	CASTEGAAFDTEAFF
TRBV9	-	-	TRBJ1-2	TGTGCCAGCAGCGGACAGTTCTATGGCTACACCTTC	CASSGQFYGYTF
TRBV19	-	-	TRBJ1-5	TGTGCCAGTAGTATACGGGGGCAGTATAGCAATCAGCCCCAGCATTTT	CASSIRGQYSNQPQHF
TRBV10-1	-	-	TRBJ2-4	TGCGCCAGCAGTGAAGCAGGGGAAAACATTCAGTACTTC	CASSEAGENIQYF
TRBV5-1	-	-	TRBJ1-4	TGCGCCAGCAGCTTGGTGACCGGGGTAGGGGAAAAACTGTTTTTT	CASSLVTGVGEKLFF
TRBV7-9	-	-	TRBJ1-1	TGTGCCAGCAGCCAAGGACAAAACACTGAAGCTTTCTTT	CASSQGQNTEAFF
TRBV4-1	TRBD1	few	TRBJ1-2	TGCGCCAGCAGCCCAGGGACAGGGGCCTTCTTTGGCTACACCTTC	CASSPGTGAFFGYTF
TRBV28	TRBD1	-	TRBJ2-7	TGTGCCAGCAGGGGTCTAGGGACAGGGAATTACGAGCAGTACTTC	CASRGLGTGNYEQYF
TRBV28	TRBD1	-	TRBJ2-7	TGTGCCAGCAGTTCACGGACAGGGGGCCTCTCCTACGAGCAGTACTTC	CASSSRTGGLSYEQYF
TRBV28	-	once	TRBJ1-1	TGTGCCAGCAGTTTAGCAACAGCATTGAACACTGAAGCTTTCTTT	CASSLATALNTEAFF
TRBV29-1	-	-	TRBJ1-2	TGCAGTGGGGCCTTCGGGGGGCTAAGCGACTATGGCTACACCTTC	CSGAFGGLSDYGYTF
TRBV28	TRBD1	-	TRBJ1-3	TGTGCCAGCAGTTCTGAGGGGGCCCCAGTCCCCTCTGGAAACACCATATATTTT	CASSSEGAPVPSGNTIYF
TRBV28	TRBD1	-	TRBJ1-5	TGTGCCAGCAGTTCCGGGGACAGGGGGCTGGTTAGAAATCAGCCCCAGCATTTT	CASSSGDRGLVRNQPQHF
TRBV9	TRBD2	-	TRBJ2-1	TGTGCCAGCAGCGAGAGCGGGGGACACTACAATGAGCAGTTCTTC	CASSESGGHYNEQFF
TRBV28	-	few	TRBJ1-1	TGTGCCAGCAGAGGACCGATGAACACTGAAGCTTTCTTT	CASRGPMNTEAFF
TRBV7-6	TRBD2	-	TRBJ2-5	TGTGCCAGCAGCTTGGGACTAGCGGGAGAAAAGGGGGAGACCCAGTACTTC	CASSLGLAGEKGETQYF
TRBV28	-	once	TRBJ1-2	TGTGCCAGCAGTTTAGTTGACAGAAGCTCTAACTATGGCTACACCTTC	CASSLVDRSSNYGYTF
TRBV11-2	TRBD1	-	TRBJ2-7	TGTGCCAGCAGCCCCTCGACAGGGAGCTCCTACGAGCAGTACTTC	CASSPSTGSSYEQYF
TRBV29-1	-	few	TRBJ1-1	TGCAGCGTTGAATGGAACACTGAAGCTTTCTTT	CSVEWNTEAFF
TRBV7-9	-	-	TRBJ1-1	TGTGCCAGCAGCTTACTCGCAGAAGCAGAAGCTTTCTTT	CASSLLAEAEAFF
TRBV4-2	-	-	TRBJ1-6	TGTGCCAGCAGCCAAGAGGCCCCGGGCAGCTCCTATAATTCACCCCTCCACTTT	CASSQEAPGSSYNSPLHF
TRBV2	TRBD1	-	TRBJ1-2	TGTGCCAGCAGGGACCCTCGACAGGGAGGCTACACCTTC	CASRDPRQGGYTF
TRBV10-1	-	-	TRBJ2-7	TGCGCCAGCAGTGCCAGACCTAGGAATCCTTACGAGCAGTACTTC	CASSARPRNPYEQYF
TRBV5-1	-	-	TRBJ1-1	TGCGCCAGCAGCATGGACCAGGGTGCCGAAGCTTTCTTT	CASSMDQGAEAFF
TRBV19	TRBD2	-	TRBJ2-4	TGTGCCAGTAGTAACACCGGGACTAGCGGGATATGGCTAGCCAAAAACATTCAGTACTTC	CASSNTGTSGIWLAKNIQYF
TRBV5-1	TRBD1	-	TRBJ1-4	TGCGCCAGCAGCTTAGACAGGGGATTTGAAAAACTGTTTTTT	CASSLDRGFEKLFF
TRBV5-1	TRBD1	-	TRBJ2-5	TGCGCCAGCAGCGGCCTCGGGACAGAGGGAGAGACCCAGTACTTC	CASSGLGTEGETQYF